This T cell receptor beta chain was sequenced during a study of blood T cell repertoires in COVID-19. For the study at large: The United States, Italy and Spain supplied acute and convalescent COVID-19 samples.

The germline gives CDR1 SGHAT, CDR2 FQNNGV. V was clipped by 5 bases and J by 8 bases, with 20 bases between them. The CDR3 spans 15 residues. The protocol was immunoSEQ multiplex PCR, while the TCRdb copy is restricted to in-frame clones and leaves out a portion. The sample carries 110,000 or so clones, approximately 85% recorded once. This clonotype was sampled from a woman aged 60-70 years with COVID-19, enrolled during active disease. Sequencing input: peripheral blood. V gene TRBV11-2 combines with J gene TRBJ2-3; D may be TRBD2 (7 bases). The DNA of the CDR3 is TGTGCCAGCAGCGATCCGGGGGGCCCTTATGGTACGCAGTATTTT. Protein sequence: CASSDPGGPYGTQYF.